This TCR beta chain was sequenced for a study of control samples from healthy donors and cancer patients. V lost 4 bases to trimming and J lost 7 bases, with 10 bases between them. The length of the CDR3 is 12 residues. CDR1 is MDHEN and CDR2 is SYDVKM in the germline V gene. The protocol was immunoSEQ multiplex PCR, while the TCRdb copy is restricted to in-frame clones and leaves out a portion. The repertoire includes 95,000 to 100,000 clones, roughly 82% of them detected once, and 1.5% to 2.5% sits in the top ten. The specimen was blood. J is TRBJ1-1 and V is TRBV28; D unresolved. This receptor was identified in a man aged 55 to 70 in good health. DNA for the CDR3: TGTGCCAGCAGTTCCCAAAAAAGTGAAGCTTTCTTT. Its translation is CASSSQKSEAFF.